This TCR beta chain was obtained from a study of monozygotic twins with inflammatory bowel disease. Study conclusions and caveats: Repertoire likeness was no different across concordant and discordant twins, perhaps owing to restricted power. Nothing supported a single strong signal or clonotype that was associated with IBD.

Germline V lookup: CDR1 DFQATT, CDR2 SNEGSKA (reference sequence). This CDR3 is 14 amino acids long. As concerns this clonotype: As yet, its antigen is unknown.

Blood samples measuring around 2.4 ml were taken per donor. For each CDR3 protein, TCRdb gives one entry from its re-call of the 5' RACE reads, without DNA. The sample holds 95,000 to 110,000 distinct CDR3 sequences. The sequence derives from a human donor with ulcerative colitis or Crohn's disease, or a healthy co-twin of an affected twin (not recorded which). The chain employs TRBV20-1 and TRBJ2-3; with no DNA, the TCRdb D assignment of TRBD1 cannot be verified. The sequencing sample was made of blood. The CDR3 loop reads CSATTGGRTDTQYF.